This is a list of T cell receptor beta chains from one sample in a study of T cell repertoires in cytomegalovirus infection. TCRdb re-called the reads through MiXCR, storing one row per CDR3 protein. The sample carries approximately 500,000 distinct CDR3 sequences, around 11% recorded once. What was sequenced was PBMCs. The source of these receptors is a human donor in good health (CMV status not recorded). Some clones in this sample may be carry-over from other donors' samples. The CDR3 runs from the conserved cysteine through the conserved F or W. The order of the fields is D gene, V gene, J gene, clone size, CDR3 DNA, CDR3 protein. A D gene is named only where the DNA matches it firmly. Clone size is given for some rows only: seen once, a few or many times, or a class if the clone is expanded.

>TRBD1|TRBV12-5|TRBJ1-1|.
TGTGCTAGTGGTTTGTCTGACAGGGTTGGTTTCGGGACTGAAGCTTTCTTT
CASGLSDRVGFGTEAFF
>TRBD1|TRBV7-2|TRBJ1-3|many
TGTGCCAGCAGCGCGACAGGGCCCGGAAACACCATATATTTT
CASSATGPGNTIYF
>.|TRBV7-9|TRBJ2-7|.
TGTGCCAGCAGCTTTTCAGGGTCCCCCTACGAGCAGTACTTC
CASSFSGSPYEQYF
>TRBD1|TRBV20-1|TRBJ1-5|many
TGCAGTGCCCTCGGACAGGGAAACAATCAGCCCCAGCATTTT
CSALGQGNNQPQHF
>TRBD1|TRBV7-3|TRBJ1-2|many
TGTGCCAGCAGCCCAGGGACAGGTCATGGCTACACCTTC
CASSPGTGHGYTF
>.|TRBV20-1|TRBJ2-5|.
TGCAGTGCTAGGGCCCCGGACACGGGGGCCGAGACCCAGTACTTC
CSARAPDTGAETQYF
>.|TRBV5-1|TRBJ2-2|.
TGCGCCAGCATGACACCGAACACCGGGGAGCTGTTTTTT
CASMTPNTGELFF
>TRBD2|TRBV7-3|TRBJ2-3|many
TGTGCCAGCAGCTCCCCGGGACTAGCCCCCACAGATACGCAGTATTTT
CASSSPGLAPTDTQYF
>TRBD1|TRBV5-6|TRBJ1-1|.
TGTGCCAGCACCCCAGCCAGGACAGGGAACACTGAAGCTTTCTTT
CASTPARTGNTEAFF
>.|TRBV11-3|TRBJ2-3|many
TGTGCCAGCATCAGCTTATACTATGCTTTATACACAGATACGCAGTATTTT
CASISLYYALYTDTQYF
>TRBD2|TRBV12-3/TRBV12-4|TRBJ2-1|many
TGTGCCAGCAGAGCTAGCGGGAGCTTCAATGAGCAGTTCTTC
CASRASGSFNEQFF
>.|TRBV20-1|TRBJ2-7|few
TGCAGTGCTAGACCCGTATCCAGGGCCTACGAGCAGTACTTC
CSARPVSRAYEQYF
>.|TRBV7-9|TRBJ1-2|many
TGTGCCAGCAGCTTAGAGGCAGCTAGCTATGGCTACACCTTC
CASSLEAASYGYTF
>.|TRBV23-1|TRBJ2-3|many
TGCGCCGGCACCCTCCAACCACGAGCTACGCAGTATTTT
CAGTLQPRATQYF
>.|TRBV6-1|TRBJ2-7|many
TGTGCCAGCAGTGAAATCGGGGGAACAGGGCGGGTGGAGTACTTC
CASSEIGGTGRVEYF
>.|TRBV14|TRBJ1-3|.
TGTGCCAGCAGCCCGACAGGTCTTGGAAACACCATATATTTT
CASSPTGLGNTIYF